This section outlines one TCR beta chain sequence together with its context. This clone came up a few times. The antigen it recognizes is unknown. Base qualities are not recorded, but no much larger clone differs from it by a single base. The sample's time point, from its label and the paper: progressive disease on ibrutinib. For TCR beta library preparation, about 2 micrograms of genomic DNA were isolated from cryopreserved PBMCs. Longitudinal blood samples from CLL patients receiving ibrutinib monotherapy were subjected to high-throughput TCR beta sequencing. The patients took part in an open-label, single-center phase 2 trial of ibrutinib monotherapy. The data stem from a study of cytotoxic CD8 clonotypes in ibrutinib-treated CLL (dated by TCRdb to about 2021). About the investigation overall: In this cohort, some 16 patients were treatment-naive and approximately ten were relapsed/refractory, while some 17 had unmutated IGHV. Responses were partial in around 25 patients and complete in 2; after median around 72 months follow-up, about 15 stayed in remission and about twelve progressed. Samples at response were collected after a median of about 12 months of treatment, with a range of about 6 to 36 months. On average, each sample had about 250,000 productive templates and more than 75,000 productive rearrangements. Of the roughly 79 people in the trial, around 25 had longitudinal samples available. Cryopreserved peripheral blood mononuclear cells were obtained prior to treatment, at the time of response, and at either disease progression or sustained remission. Every remission and progressive disease sample was obtained while ibrutinib was still being received by the patients. Beyond this particular receptor, the publication reports: At baseline, clonality was higher than in age-matched healthy donors and showed a strong correlation with circulating CD8+ T-cell counts. Public clonotypes were rare and either contracted or stayed stable during treatment, and the rise in clonality at ibrutinib response reflected the expansion of private clonotypes. Clonality increased at ibrutinib response, stayed stable in sustained remission, and fell back toward baseline at progression. Lymph node repertoires were not examined, and the timing of sampling was not matched between patients in sustained remission and those whose disease progressed.

A MiSeq instrument was used for deep resolution sequencing, which targeted depths ranging from 1 in 1 million up to 1 in 200,000 T cells, with coverage averaging 10x for each clonotype. The immunoSEQ hsTCRB Kit was used to generate TCR beta libraries. In the source study's methods: ImmunoSEQ Data Assistant and ImmunoSEQ Analyzer were used for data analysis, and V, D and J genes were assigned according to IMGT definitions. Clonality, which ranges from 0 to 1, was calculated as one minus the normalized Shannon entropy of productive rearrangement frequencies. Only overrepresented clonotypes making up at least 0.05% of the repertoire of each patient were included in the public clonotype analysis. Thirteen repertoires from age-matched healthy donors, obtained from immuneACCESS, served as clonality controls. TCRdb carries this immuneACCESS record with in-frame sequences only. Its versions omit some clonotypes, under half of them owing to an unresolved V gene in the studies checked, with the rest unexplained. V and J calls and clone size are as listed in that table; D and trimming were resolved from the DNA. The sample table records 270,000 or so clones; 70% to 80% of these occur just once. Of the sample, about 5.3% is held by the ten largest clones.

Based on the germline V gene, the CDR1 and CDR2 sequences are SNHLY and FYNNEI. Trimming leaves V shorter by 10 bases and J shorter by 6 bases, with the junction holding 5 bases beyond the gene matches. The CDR3 goes from the cysteine to the phenylalanine over 12 residues. Just the 36-base CDR3 DNA is kept, in frame starting at base 1. Here the sequenced sample was PBMCs, taken at disease progression, from a patient treated with ibrutinib. The chain couples TRBV2 to TRBJ2-2; TRBD2 fits 7 bases in the junction. The TCR comes from a human donor with chronic lymphocytic leukemia. The nucleotides read TGTGCCATTCCTGCGGGAGCCGGGGAGCTGTTTTTT. Its translation is CAIPAGAGELFF. Where the CDR3 stops, the reference TRBV2 and TRBJ2-2 genes take over; the full variable domain is EPEVTQTPSHQVTQMGQEVILRCVPISNHLYFYWYRQILGQKVEFLVSFYNNEISEKSEIFDDQFSVERPDGSNFTLKIRSTKLEDSAMYFCAIPAGAGELFFGEGSRLTVL.